The rows below give T cell receptor beta chains drawn from one sample of a study of CD8 T cells in ankylosing spondylitis. TCRdb re-called the 5' RACE reads through MiXCR, storing one row per CDR3 protein. The sample contains roughly 36,000 distinct CDR3 sequences, 12% to 15% of which appear only once. The material sequenced was blood. These receptors originate from a male donor with ankylosing spondylitis or in good health (not recorded which). Both conserved end residues are part of each CDR3. The D gene is left open where the match is weak. A clone size is listed for some rows: how often the clone was seen (once, few, many), or a class if it is expanded.

J: TRBJ2-7; V: TRBV6-2/TRBV6-3; size: few; length: 12; D: NA; DNA: TGTGCCAGCAGTGGGGCAGGGTACGAGCAGTACTTC; CDR3: CASSGAGYEQYF
J: TRBJ2-4; V: TRBV7-2; size: NA; length: 17; D: TRBD1; DNA: TGTGCCAGCAGCTTAGGTCCGTTTGCGGGACAGGGGAACATTCAGTACTTC; CDR3: CASSLGPFAGQGNIQYF
J: TRBJ2-2; V: TRBV20-1; size: NA; length: 12; D: NA; DNA: TGCAGTGCTAGTAAGAACACCGGGGAGCTGTTTTTT; CDR3: CSASKNTGELFF
J: TRBJ2-2; V: TRBV5-7; size: few; length: 16; D: NA; DNA: TGTGCCAGCAGCTTGTTGCCGGGGGGCGACACCGGGGAGCTGTTTTTT; CDR3: CASSLLPGGDTGELFF
J: TRBJ2-1; V: TRBV29-1; size: few; length: 14; D: TRBD2; DNA: TGCAGCGTTGAAGAAAGAGCGGGAGGGGGAGAGCAGTTCTTC; CDR3: CSVEERAGGGEQFF
J: TRBJ2-1; V: TRBV25-1; size: few; length: 15; D: TRBD2; DNA: TGTGCCAGCAGTGGTACTAGCGGAAATCACAATGAGCAGTTCTTC; CDR3: CASSGTSGNHNEQFF
J: TRBJ2-2; V: TRBV7-3; size: few; length: 13; D: NA; DNA: TGTGCCAGCAGCCCCCCCGGGTCCGGGGAGCTGTTTTTT; CDR3: CASSPPGSGELFF
J: TRBJ2-1; V: TRBV24-1; size: few; length: 14; D: NA; DNA: TGTGCCACCAGTGATTTGGGCAGCTACAATGAGCAGTTCTTC; CDR3: CATSDLGSYNEQFF
J: TRBJ2-3; V: TRBV7-8; size: few; length: 16; D: TRBD1; DNA: TGTGCCAGCAGCTTAGCGGGCAGGGGGCATCAAGATACGCAGTATTTT; CDR3: CASSLAGRGHQDTQYF
J: TRBJ1-6; V: TRBV20-1; size: NA; length: 15; D: NA; DNA: TGCAGTGCTAGAGATAGGGGCGCGACAGATTCACCCCTCCACTTT; CDR3: CSARDRGATDSPLHF
J: TRBJ1-5; V: TRBV6-5; size: NA; length: 16; D: NA; DNA: TGTGCCAGCAGTTACTCGAGCGTAGGGGAGGTGAGGCCCCAGCATTTT; CDR3: CASSYSSVGEVRPQHF
J: TRBJ2-3; V: TRBV12-3/TRBV12-4; size: NA; length: 14; D: NA; DNA: TGTGCCAGCAGTTTAGGTGTTGGGCCAGATACGCAGTATTTT; CDR3: CASSLGVGPDTQYF
J: TRBJ2-3; V: TRBV29-1; size: NA; length: 15; D: TRBD2; DNA: TGCAGCGTTGCTGGGGCGGGGGGATACACAGATACGCAGTATTTT; CDR3: CSVAGAGGYTDTQYF
J: TRBJ2-5; V: TRBV7-8; size: NA; length: 16; D: TRBD1; DNA: TGTGCCAGCAGCGTAGGAGACCGGACAGGGGCAGAGACCCAGTACTTC; CDR3: CASSVGDRTGAETQYF
J: TRBJ2-2; V: TRBV4-3; size: NA; length: 16; D: TRBD1; DNA: TGCGCCAGCAGCCCCTCTTGGACAGGGGATACCGGGGAGCTGTTTTTT; CDR3: CASSPSWTGDTGELFF
J: TRBJ1-6; V: TRBV10-3; size: few; length: 14; D: NA; DNA: TGTGCCATCAGTGACCGGGTTGGAAATTCACCCCTCCACTTT; CDR3: CAISDRVGNSPLHF
J: TRBJ2-7; V: TRBV25-1; size: NA; length: 14; D: NA; DNA: TGTGCCAGCAGTGACGACAGGACCTCCTACGAGCAGTACTTC; CDR3: CASSDDRTSYEQYF
J: TRBJ2-2; V: TRBV27; size: few; length: 16; D: TRBD1; DNA: TGTGCCAGCAGTTTAGAGGGACAGGGATTCACCGGGGAGCTGTTTTTT; CDR3: CASSLEGQGFTGELFF
J: TRBJ2-2; V: TRBV11-2; size: few; length: 15; D: TRBD2; DNA: TGTGCCAGCAGCTTATCTAGCGGGAGCACCGGGGAGCTGTTTTTT; CDR3: CASSLSSGSTGELFF
J: TRBJ2-3; V: TRBV12-3/TRBV12-4; size: few; length: 13; D: NA; DNA: TGTGCCAGCAGTTTGAGGCAGTGGGATACGCAGTATTTT; CDR3: CASSLRQWDTQYF
J: TRBJ2-7; V: TRBV15; size: NA; length: 14; D: NA; DNA: TGTGCCACCAGTGCCGGGACCATAGGCTACGAGCAGTACTTC; CDR3: CATSAGTIGYEQYF
J: TRBJ2-1; V: TRBV6-2/TRBV6-3; size: NA; length: 12; D: NA; DNA: TGTGCCAGCAGTTACAGTCTCAATGAGCAGTTCTTC; CDR3: CASSYSLNEQFF
J: TRBJ2-5; V: TRBV5-5; size: NA; length: 15; D: NA; DNA: TGTGCCAGCAGCTTAACGCAGGGTCCCCAAGAGACCCAGTACTTC; CDR3: CASSLTQGPQETQYF
J: TRBJ1-4; V: TRBV29-1; size: NA; length: 14; D: NA; DNA: TGCAGCGTGGGGACGGGGGCGAATCGCGAAAAACTGTTTTTT; CDR3: CSVGTGANREKLFF
J: TRBJ2-2; V: TRBV6-2/TRBV6-3; size: few; length: 18; D: NA; DNA: TGTGCCAGCAGTTATTATGTCGCCCCTACCAAAGGGGGTGGGGAGCTGTTTTTT; CDR3: CASSYYVAPTKGGGELFF
J: TRBJ2-1; V: TRBV24-1; size: few; length: 17; D: TRBD1; DNA: TGTGCCACCAGTGTCGCAGCGTGGACAGGGGGCTTCAATGAGCAGTTCTTC; CDR3: CATSVAAWTGGFNEQFF
J: TRBJ2-1; V: TRBV6-2/TRBV6-3; size: few; length: 12; D: NA; DNA: TGTGCCAGCAGTCACGACTACAATGAGCAGTTCTTC; CDR3: CASSHDYNEQFF
J: TRBJ2-3; V: TRBV5-1; size: few; length: 16; D: NA; DNA: TGCGCCAGCAGCTTGCTTGGGTCAATTAGCACAGATACGCAGTATTTT; CDR3: CASSLLGSISTDTQYF
J: TRBJ2-2; V: TRBV20-1; size: NA; length: 17; D: TRBD2; DNA: TGCAGTGCTAGATCCCGAACTAGCGGGACGAACACCGGGGAGCTGTTTTTT; CDR3: CSARSRTSGTNTGELFF
J: TRBJ2-7; V: TRBV11-2; size: NA; length: 12; D: TRBD2; DNA: TGTGCCTCAAGCGGGAGTCCCTACGAGCAGTACTTC; CDR3: CASSGSPYEQYF
J: TRBJ2-4; V: TRBV6-6; size: NA; length: 11; D: NA; DNA: TGTGCCAGCACGACTATGGGCATTCAGTACTTC; CDR3: CASTTMGIQYF
J: TRBJ2-3; V: TRBV28; size: NA; length: 14; D: NA; DNA: TGTGCCAGCAGGACTAGGCGGGGCACAGATACGCAGTATTTT; CDR3: CASRTRRGTDTQYF
J: TRBJ2-1; V: TRBV13; size: once; length: 14; D: TRBD2; DNA: TGTGCCAGCAGCTTAGAACTAGCGGGATATGAGCAGTTCTTC; CDR3: CASSLELAGYEQFF
J: TRBJ1-2; V: TRBV5-8; size: few; length: 10; D: NA; DNA: TGTGCCAGCAGCTTCGCGGGCTACACCTTC; CDR3: CASSFAGYTF
J: TRBJ1-1; V: TRBV7-3; size: few; length: 15; D: NA; DNA: TGTGCCAGCAGCAGGTACAGGCGCTTGAACACTGAAGCTTTCTTT; CDR3: CASSRYRRLNTEAFF
J: TRBJ2-3; V: TRBV25-1; size: few; length: 15; D: TRBD2; DNA: TGTGCCAGCAGCGAAACTAGCGGGAGATCAGATACGCAGTATTTT; CDR3: CASSETSGRSDTQYF
J: TRBJ1-4; V: TRBV25-1; size: NA; length: 15; D: NA; DNA: TGTGCCAGCAGTGACCCGGGATCAACTAATGAAAAACTGTTTTTT; CDR3: CASSDPGSTNEKLFF
J: TRBJ2-1; V: TRBV5-6; size: many; length: 17; D: TRBD2; DNA: TGTGCCAGCAGCTTGCTTCCCGGGACTAGTCGGTCGACTGAGCAGTTCTTC; CDR3: CASSLLPGTSRSTEQFF
J: TRBJ2-1; V: TRBV6-5; size: few; length: 16; D: TRBD2; DNA: TGTGCCAGCAGAGGGGAGCTTAGACTAGCGGGAGTTGAGCAGTTCTTC; CDR3: CASRGELRLAGVEQFF
J: TRBJ1-2; V: TRBV29-1; size: NA; length: 12; D: NA; DNA: TGCAGCGTGGAGGATGTGGCCTATGGCTACACCTTC; CDR3: CSVEDVAYGYTF
J: TRBJ1-1; V: TRBV7-2; size: many; length: 14; D: NA; DNA: TGTGCCAGCAGCTTCATTGGGGGAAGCACTGAAGCTTTCTTT; CDR3: CASSFIGGSTEAFF
J: TRBJ2-5; V: TRBV29-1; size: few; length: 13; D: NA; DNA: TGCAGCGTTGAAACAGGGCGCGGGGAGACCCAGTACTTC; CDR3: CSVETGRGETQYF
J: TRBJ1-4; V: TRBV18; size: NA; length: 13; D: NA; DNA: TGTGCCAGCTCACCAACAACTGGGGAAAAACTGTTTTTT; CDR3: CASSPTTGEKLFF
J: TRBJ2-3; V: TRBV7-3; size: NA; length: 16; D: TRBD2; DNA: TGTGCCAGCAGCACCATCCCGGGACTAACTACAGATACGCAGTATTTT; CDR3: CASSTIPGLTTDTQYF
J: TRBJ2-5; V: TRBV7-2; size: few; length: 13; D: NA; DNA: TGTGCCAGCAGCTCAGTGGCTCAAGAGACCCAGTACTTC; CDR3: CASSSVAQETQYF
J: TRBJ1-5; V: TRBV5-1; size: NA; length: 14; D: NA; DNA: TGCGCCAGCAGCTTGGCCGCCAGTACGGGGCCCCAGCATTTT; CDR3: CASSLAASTGPQHF
J: TRBJ2-2; V: TRBV12-3/TRBV12-4; size: many; length: 14; D: TRBD2; DNA: TGTGCCAGCACCGCCTCGGGGGGGACCGGGGAGCTGTTTTTT; CDR3: CASTASGGTGELFF
J: TRBJ2-3; V: TRBV29-1; size: few; length: 12; D: NA; DNA: TGCAGCGTTGCCCCCCGGCCAGATACGCAGTATTTT; CDR3: CSVAPRPDTQYF
J: TRBJ2-2; V: TRBV20-1; size: once; length: 14; D: TRBD1; DNA: TGCAGTGCCACTGACAGGGGGCACACCGGGGAGCTGTTTTTT; CDR3: CSATDRGHTGELFF
J: TRBJ1-1; V: TRBV7-2; size: NA; length: 14; D: NA; DNA: TGTGCCAGCAGCAAGGGACCCATGAACACTGAAGCTTTCTTT; CDR3: CASSKGPMNTEAFF
J: TRBJ2-2; V: TRBV5-5; size: NA; length: 16; D: TRBD2; DNA: TGTGCCAGCAGCTTGGTTGGCGGGAGTTACACCGGGGAGCTGTTTTTT; CDR3: CASSLVGGSYTGELFF
J: TRBJ2-3; V: TRBV3-1; size: NA; length: 14; D: NA; DNA: TGTGCCAGCAGCCAAGACTCCTTCACAGATACGCAGTATTTT; CDR3: CASSQDSFTDTQYF
J: TRBJ2-1; V: TRBV29-1; size: NA; length: 15; D: NA; DNA: TGCAGCGTTGAAGCTAGAGCGGCCTCCTACAATGAGCAGTTCTTC; CDR3: CSVEARAASYNEQFF
J: TRBJ2-3; V: TRBV11-2; size: NA; length: 17; D: TRBD1; DNA: TGTGCCAGCAGCCGAAAGCCCGGGACAGGGGGAACAGATACGCAGTATTTT; CDR3: CASSRKPGTGGTDTQYF
J: TRBJ2-1; V: TRBV29-1; size: few; length: 13; D: TRBD1; DNA: TGCAGCGTTGAACCGACAGGGAACAATGAGCAGTTCTTC; CDR3: CSVEPTGNNEQFF
J: TRBJ1-1; V: TRBV2; size: NA; length: 13; D: NA; DNA: TGTGCCAGCGGGACATTTATGAACACTGAAGCCTTCTTT; CDR3: CASGTFMNTEAFF
J: TRBJ1-1; V: TRBV14; size: NA; length: 13; D: NA; DNA: TGTGCCAGCAGCCTACTTCTTCGAGGTGAAGCTTTCTTT; CDR3: CASSLLLRGEAFF